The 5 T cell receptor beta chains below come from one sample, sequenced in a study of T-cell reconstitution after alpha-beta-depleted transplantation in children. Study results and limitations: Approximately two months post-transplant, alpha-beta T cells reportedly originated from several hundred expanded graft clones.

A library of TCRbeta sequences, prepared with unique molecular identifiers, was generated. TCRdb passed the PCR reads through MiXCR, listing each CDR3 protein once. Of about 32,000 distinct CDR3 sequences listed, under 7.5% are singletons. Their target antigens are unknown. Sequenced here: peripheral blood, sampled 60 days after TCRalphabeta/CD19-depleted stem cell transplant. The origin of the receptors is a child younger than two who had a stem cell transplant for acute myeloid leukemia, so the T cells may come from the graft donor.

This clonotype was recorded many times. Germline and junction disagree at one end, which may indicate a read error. CDR3: CASSFRGGRAYEQYF. The CDR3 bases are TGTGCCAGCAGTTTTAGAGGCGGGAGGGCCTATGAGCAGTACTTC. This chain links TRBV28 with TRBJ2-7; the match to TRBD2 covers 9 bases. Germline lookup yields CDR1 MDHEN and CDR2 SYDVKM. The CDR3 spans 15 residues.

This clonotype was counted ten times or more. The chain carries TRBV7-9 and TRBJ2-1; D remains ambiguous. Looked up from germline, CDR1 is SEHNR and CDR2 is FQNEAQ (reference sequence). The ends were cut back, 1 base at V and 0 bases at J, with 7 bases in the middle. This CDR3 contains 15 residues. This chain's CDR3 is CASSLDIGSYNEQFF. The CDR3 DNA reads TGTGCCAGCAGCTTAGATATCGGCTCCTACAATGAGCAGTTCTTC.

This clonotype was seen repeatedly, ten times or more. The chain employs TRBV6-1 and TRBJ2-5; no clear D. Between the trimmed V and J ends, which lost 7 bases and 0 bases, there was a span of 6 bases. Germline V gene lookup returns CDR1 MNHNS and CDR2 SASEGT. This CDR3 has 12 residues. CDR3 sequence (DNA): TGTGCCAGCACCCCGTACCAAGAGACCCAGTACTTC. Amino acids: CASTPYQETQYF.

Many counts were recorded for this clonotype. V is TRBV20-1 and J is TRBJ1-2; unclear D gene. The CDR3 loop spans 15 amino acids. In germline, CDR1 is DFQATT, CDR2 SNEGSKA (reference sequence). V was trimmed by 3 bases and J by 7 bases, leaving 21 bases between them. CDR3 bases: TGCAGTGCTAGTCTCAGATCCGGGCCACTTCCTGGCTACACCTTC. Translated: CSASLRSGPLPGYTF.

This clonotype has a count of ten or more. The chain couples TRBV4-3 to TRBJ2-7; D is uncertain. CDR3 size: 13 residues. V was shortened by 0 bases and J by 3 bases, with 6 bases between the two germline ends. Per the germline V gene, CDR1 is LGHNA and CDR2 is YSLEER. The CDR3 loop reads CASSQDPRYEQYF. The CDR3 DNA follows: TGCGCCAGCAGCCAAGATCCCCGCTACGAGCAGTACTTC.